One and the same sample provided the 5 T cell receptor beta chains below, sequenced in a study of T cells in localized non-small cell lung cancer. Only in-frame clones appear in the TCRdb table, and some are missing; sequencing was by immunoSEQ multiplex PCR. The table shows tens of thousands of clones, with around 84% occurring only once. The sample consisted of peripheral blood, taken before any cancer treatment. The source is a female donor of 60 years or more with stage I lung adenocarcinoma.

This chain links TRBV7-3 with TRBJ1-1; 8 nucleotides match TRBD1. The junction had 2 bases not matched to a gene; V was cut back by 5 bases and J by 3 bases. Germline CDR1 and CDR2: SGHTA and FQGTGA. The CDR3 contains 13 residues. This CDR3 is CASSPDRDTEAFF. CDR3 nucleotides: TGTGCCAGCAGCCCGGACAGGGACACTGAAGCTTTCTTT.

CDR3 sequence: CASRGGQFTYGYTF. The DNA of the CDR3 is TGTGCCAGCAGGGGAGGACAGTTTACGTATGGCTACACCTTC. V usage is TRBV2 and J usage is TRBJ1-2; possible D gene TRBD1, 6 bases. V dropped 6 bases and J dropped 5 bases, with 16 bases sitting between them. Germline V gene sequence: CDR1 SNHLY, CDR2 FYNNEI. The CDR3 extends over 14 amino acids.

The J gene is TRBJ2-5, the V gene TRBV19; 9 bases line up with TRBD2. The CDR3 runs 14 residues. Germline assignment: CDR1 LNHDA and CDR2 SQIVND (reference sequence). V was clipped by 5 bases and J by 5 bases; unmatched bases: 6. The DNA for the CDR3 is TGTGCCAGTAGTGTCGGGACTAGCAGGGAGACCCAGTACTTC. Residues: CASSVGTSRETQYF.

This chain connects TRBV7-3 to TRBJ2-3; D unresolved. Germline values: CDR1 SGHTA, CDR2 FQGTGA. The germline V and J ends were trimmed by 3 bases and 1 base, with 2 bases remaining between them. The CDR3 covers 12 residues. CDR3 in amino acids: CASSFGTDTQYF. The DNA of the CDR3 is TGTGCCAGCAGCTTTGGCACAGATACGCAGTATTTT. Drawing the rest from reference TRBV7-3 and TRBJ2-3, the complete variable domain is GAGVSQTPSNKVTEKGKYVELRCDPISGHTALYWYRQSLGQGPEFLIYFQGTGAADDSGLPNDRFFAVRPEGSVSTLKIQRTERGDSAVYLCASSFGTDTQYFGPGTRLTVL.

The J gene is TRBJ1-1, the V gene TRBV6-1; 8 positions agree with TRBD1. Losses at the gene ends were 6 bases for V and 1 base for J; bases not matched to a gene: 4. Germline V lookup: CDR1 MNHNS, CDR2 SASEGT. The CDR3 covers 14 residues. The CDR3 DNA is TGTGCCAGCAGAGCGGGACAGGCGAACACTGAAGCTTTCTTT. Translating gives CASRAGQANTEAFF.